This TCR beta chain was observed in a study of cytotoxic CD8 clonotypes in ibrutinib-treated CLL. This table comes from immunoSEQ multiplex PCR, and its TCRdb copy is limited to in-frame clones, with some not included. The profile shows over 95,000 clones, under 70% of them singletons. This TCR was recovered from a human donor with chronic lymphocytic leukemia. The sample in question was PBMCs, obtained after 24 months of ibrutinib treatment.

CDR3 region: CASSYRELAVQETQYF. The CDR3 nucleotides read TGTGCCAGCAGTTATAGAGAACTAGCCGTTCAAGAGACCCAGTACTTC. The genes are TRBV6-6 and TRBJ2-5; tentative D call: TRBD2 (6 bases). This CDR3 has 16 amino acids. CDR1 is MNHNY, CDR2 SVGAGI, per germline (reference sequence). The ends were cut back, 3 bases at V and 2 bases at J, with 16 bases in the middle.